The rows below give T cell receptor beta chains drawn from one sample of a study of cytomegalovirus exposure and HLA in healthy donors. The assay was immunoSEQ multiplex PCR, and TCRdb's table has in-frame clones only and misses some. The sample includes around 140,000 clones, 75% to 90% of them seen just once. Material: PBMCs. The receptors stem from a man aged 40-49 years in good health and CMV-seronegative. The CDR3 runs from the conserved cysteine through the conserved F or W. D genes are given only for firm matches. Size is stated for part of the rows, as once, few or many counts, or as a class when the clone is expanded.

d_call: .
clone_size: .
j_call: TRBJ2-7
v_call: TRBV6-5
cdr3_nt: TGTGCCAGCAGTTACTCGAAGGTCGCGGCCGATTCGTACTTC
cdr3_aa: CASSYSKVAADSYF

d_call: .
clone_size: few
j_call: TRBJ1-2
v_call: TRBV6-1
cdr3_nt: TGTGCCAGCAGTGATAGACAGTATGGCTACACCTTC
cdr3_aa: CASSDRQYGYTF

d_call: TRBD1
clone_size: .
j_call: TRBJ2-3
v_call: TRBV4-1
cdr3_nt: TGCGCCAGCAGCTCGGAACGGGACAGGGGAGGAGATACGCAGTATTTT
cdr3_aa: CASSSERDRGGDTQYF

d_call: TRBD1
clone_size: .
j_call: TRBJ2-7
v_call: TRBV7-9
cdr3_nt: TGTTCCAGCAGCGAGCAGGGACAGGGTTCCTACGAGCAGTACTTC
cdr3_aa: CSSSEQGQGSYEQYF

d_call: .
clone_size: .
j_call: TRBJ1-5
v_call: TRBV6-5
cdr3_nt: TGTGCCAGCAGTTCCTCCGGGGTACAGCCCCAGCATTTT
cdr3_aa: CASSSSGVQPQHF

d_call: .
clone_size: once
j_call: TRBJ1-6
v_call: TRBV9
cdr3_nt: TGTGCCAGCAGCGGGGAGGGATATACAGGGTTTATCGGTTCACCCCTCCACTTT
cdr3_aa: CASSGEGYTGFIGSPLHF

d_call: .
clone_size: .
j_call: TRBJ2-1
v_call: TRBV9
cdr3_nt: TGTGCCAGCAGCGTAAATGGGGAGACCTACAATGAGCAGTTCTTC
cdr3_aa: CASSVNGETYNEQFF

d_call: TRBD2
clone_size: .
j_call: TRBJ2-1
v_call: TRBV7-6
cdr3_nt: TGTGCCAGCAGCCAATCTAGCGGAGCTGGTAGATTGGAGCAGTTCTTC
cdr3_aa: CASSQSSGAGRLEQFF

d_call: .
clone_size: .
j_call: TRBJ2-7
v_call: TRBV19
cdr3_nt: TGTGCCAGTAGTGTAGGCAGCTCCTACGAGCAGTACTTC
cdr3_aa: CASSVGSSYEQYF

d_call: TRBD1
clone_size: .
j_call: TRBJ2-2
v_call: TRBV4-1
cdr3_nt: TGCGCCAGCAGCAACAGGGGGCTAGGGACCGGGGAGCTGTTTTTT
cdr3_aa: CASSNRGLGTGELFF

d_call: TRBD2
clone_size: .
j_call: TRBJ2-7
v_call: TRBV5-1
cdr3_nt: TGCGCCAGCAGCCGGACTAGCCCCCCCTACGAGCAGTACTTC
cdr3_aa: CASSRTSPPYEQYF

d_call: .
clone_size: .
j_call: TRBJ1-1
v_call: TRBV6-1
cdr3_nt: TGTGCCAGCAGTCGGGGGATCAACACTGAAGCTTTCTTT
cdr3_aa: CASSRGINTEAFF

d_call: .
clone_size: .
j_call: TRBJ1-2
v_call: TRBV7-9
cdr3_nt: TGTGCCAGCAGCCCCGGACAGAGCTATGGCTACACCTTC
cdr3_aa: CASSPGQSYGYTF

d_call: TRBD2
clone_size: .
j_call: TRBJ2-1
v_call: TRBV27
cdr3_nt: TGTGCCAGCAGTTTAACTAGCGGGGGGGTTGAGCAGTTCTTC
cdr3_aa: CASSLTSGGVEQFF

d_call: TRBD1
clone_size: .
j_call: TRBJ2-7
v_call: TRBV5-6
cdr3_nt: TGTGCCAGCAGCTTGGTGACAGGGGTCGAGCAGTACTTC
cdr3_aa: CASSLVTGVEQYF

d_call: TRBD1
clone_size: .
j_call: TRBJ2-3
v_call: TRBV5-4
cdr3_nt: TGTGCCAGCAGCAATGGGACAGGTCGCACAGATACGCAGTATTTT
cdr3_aa: CASSNGTGRTDTQYF

d_call: TRBD1
clone_size: .
j_call: TRBJ2-7
v_call: TRBV5-1
cdr3_nt: TGCGCCAGCAGCATCGGGACAGCCTCCTACGAGCAGTACTTC
cdr3_aa: CASSIGTASYEQYF

d_call: .
clone_size: .
j_call: TRBJ1-5
v_call: TRBV2
cdr3_nt: TGTGCCAGCAGTTGGGCAGGTCAGCCCCAGCATTTT
cdr3_aa: CASSWAGQPQHF

d_call: TRBD2
clone_size: .
j_call: TRBJ2-7
v_call: TRBV11-2
cdr3_nt: TGTGCCAGCAGCTTAGTTGCCCCGGGGGGAGTCGGGATCGAGCAGTACTTC
cdr3_aa: CASSLVAPGGVGIEQYF

d_call: .
clone_size: .
j_call: TRBJ2-7
v_call: TRBV11-1
cdr3_nt: TGTGCCAGCAGCTTAGAGGCGGGAACCTACGAGCAGTACTTC
cdr3_aa: CASSLEAGTYEQYF

d_call: .
clone_size: .
j_call: TRBJ2-1
v_call: TRBV4-1
cdr3_nt: TGCGCCAGCGCTAGCAAAGACTCCTACAATGAGCAGTTCTTC
cdr3_aa: CASASKDSYNEQFF

d_call: TRBD1
clone_size: .
j_call: TRBJ2-7
v_call: TRBV18
cdr3_nt: TGTGCCAGCTCACAAGGACAGGGCGAGCAGTACTTC
cdr3_aa: CASSQGQGEQYF

d_call: TRBD1
clone_size: .
j_call: TRBJ1-1
v_call: TRBV5-8
cdr3_nt: TGTGCCAGCAGCCGGGGGGACAGGGATATGAACACTGAAGCTTTCTTT
cdr3_aa: CASSRGDRDMNTEAFF

d_call: .
clone_size: .
j_call: TRBJ1-4
v_call: TRBV2
cdr3_nt: TGTGCCAGCAGTGAACGGGGTGGGAGTGAAAAACTGTTTTTT
cdr3_aa: CASSERGGSEKLFF

d_call: TRBD2
clone_size: .
j_call: TRBJ2-1
v_call: TRBV5-1
cdr3_nt: TGCGCCAGCAGCGTTAGCGGGAGAACCGATGAGCAGTTCTTC
cdr3_aa: CASSVSGRTDEQFF

d_call: .
clone_size: .
j_call: TRBJ2-2
v_call: TRBV5-1
cdr3_nt: TGCGCCAGCAGCTTGGGAGGAACCGGGGAGCTGTTTTTT
cdr3_aa: CASSLGGTGELFF

d_call: .
clone_size: .
j_call: TRBJ1-1
v_call: TRBV7-9
cdr3_nt: TGTGCCAGCAGCGTAGTTTCGCTAGCTAATACTGAAGCTTTCTTT
cdr3_aa: CASSVVSLANTEAFF

d_call: TRBD2
clone_size: .
j_call: TRBJ2-1
v_call: TRBV30
cdr3_nt: TGTGCCTGGAGTCGCCCGAAGAGCGGGGTCCCGTTCTTC
cdr3_aa: CAWSRPKSGVPFF

d_call: .
clone_size: .
j_call: TRBJ2-7
v_call: TRBV7-9
cdr3_nt: TGTTCCAGCAGCCGACTCCGGGACAACTCCTACGAGCAGTACTTC
cdr3_aa: CSSSRLRDNSYEQYF

d_call: .
clone_size: .
j_call: TRBJ1-4
v_call: TRBV5-1
cdr3_nt: TGCGCCAGCAGCTACGGGACACAGGCAACTAATGAAAAACTGTTTTTT
cdr3_aa: CASSYGTQATNEKLFF

d_call: TRBD2
clone_size: .
j_call: TRBJ2-3
v_call: TRBV19
cdr3_nt: TGTGCCAGTAGCAAGACTAGCGGGACAGATACGCAGTATTTT
cdr3_aa: CASSKTSGTDTQYF

d_call: .
clone_size: .
j_call: TRBJ2-6
v_call: TRBV19
cdr3_nt: TGTGCCAGTAAAACACAGGGTCCCGGGGCCAACGTCCTGACTTTC
cdr3_aa: CASKTQGPGANVLTF

d_call: .
clone_size: .
j_call: TRBJ2-1
v_call: TRBV27
cdr3_nt: TGTGCCAGCAGCCTAAGTTACTCCCATGAGCAGTTCTTC
cdr3_aa: CASSLSYSHEQFF

d_call: .
clone_size: once
j_call: TRBJ2-7
v_call: TRBV13
cdr3_nt: TGTGCCAGCAGGCCGACGGGAGACGGGGGATACGAGCAGTACTTC
cdr3_aa: CASRPTGDGGYEQYF

d_call: TRBD1
clone_size: .
j_call: TRBJ2-3
v_call: TRBV6-5
cdr3_nt: TGTGCCAGCAGTTACTCTGGGACAGCTAGCACAGATACGCAGTATTTT
cdr3_aa: CASSYSGTASTDTQYF

d_call: .
clone_size: .
j_call: TRBJ2-6
v_call: TRBV28
cdr3_nt: TGTGCCAGCAGACCGGCTGGGGCCAACGTCCTGACTTTC
cdr3_aa: CASRPAGANVLTF

d_call: .
clone_size: .
j_call: TRBJ1-2
v_call: TRBV7-6
cdr3_nt: TGTGCCAGCAGCCGTGGGGGGGCTGATGGCTACACCTTC
cdr3_aa: CASSRGGADGYTF

d_call: TRBD1
clone_size: .
j_call: TRBJ1-2
v_call: TRBV28
cdr3_nt: TGTGCCAGCAGTTTAGGAGGGGGCGACTATGGCTACACCTTC
cdr3_aa: CASSLGGGDYGYTF

d_call: .
clone_size: once
j_call: TRBJ2-1
v_call: TRBV27
cdr3_nt: TGTGCCAGCAGTTTAGTAGGGGATTCCTACAATGAGCAGTTCTTC
cdr3_aa: CASSLVGDSYNEQFF

d_call: .
clone_size: .
j_call: TRBJ2-3
v_call: TRBV27
cdr3_nt: TGTGCCAGCAGTCCAAAGCGGACGGAGAGAAGCACAGATACGCAGTATTTT
cdr3_aa: CASSPKRTERSTDTQYF

d_call: .
clone_size: once
j_call: TRBJ1-2
v_call: TRBV7-2
cdr3_nt: TGTGCCAGCAGCTTAGACTCTAACTATGGCTACACCTTC
cdr3_aa: CASSLDSNYGYTF

d_call: TRBD2
clone_size: .
j_call: TRBJ2-5
v_call: TRBV7-6
cdr3_nt: TGTGCCAGCAGGGCGGGAGGGCGAGAGCAGTACTTC
cdr3_aa: CASRAGGREQYF

d_call: TRBD1
clone_size: few
j_call: TRBJ2-3
v_call: TRBV5-5
cdr3_nt: TGTGCCAGCAGCGTGACAGGGTTGGCAGATACGCAGTATTTT
cdr3_aa: CASSVTGLADTQYF

d_call: TRBD1
clone_size: .
j_call: TRBJ2-7
v_call: TRBV12-5
cdr3_nt: TGTGCTAGTGGTTTGGTCCTGGACAGGGGGACCTCCTACGAGCAGTACTTC
cdr3_aa: CASGLVLDRGTSYEQYF

d_call: TRBD2
clone_size: .
j_call: TRBJ2-7
v_call: TRBV4-1
cdr3_nt: TGCGCCAGCAGCCCCAGGGCGGGAGGGGCCTACGAGCAGTACTTC
cdr3_aa: CASSPRAGGAYEQYF

d_call: .
clone_size: .
j_call: TRBJ1-1
v_call: TRBV28
cdr3_nt: TGTGCCAGCAGTTTAGGGCAGAGCACGCTGATTCACACTGAAGCTTTCTTT
cdr3_aa: CASSLGQSTLIHTEAFF

d_call: .
clone_size: .
j_call: TRBJ1-6
v_call: TRBV7-2
cdr3_nt: TGTGCCAGCAGCGCGGCGGGCAGAAATTCACCCCTCCACTTT
cdr3_aa: CASSAAGRNSPLHF

d_call: TRBD2
clone_size: once
j_call: TRBJ2-2
v_call: TRBV18
cdr3_nt: TGTGCCAGCTCACCAGGTGCTAGCGGGAAGGTCACCGGGGAGCTGTTTTTT
cdr3_aa: CASSPGASGKVTGELFF

d_call: .
clone_size: few
j_call: TRBJ1-5
v_call: TRBV5-1
cdr3_nt: TGCGCCAGCAGCCCCTTAGGGCTTACAGGTAGTCAGCCCCAGCATTTT
cdr3_aa: CASSPLGLTGSQPQHF

d_call: .
clone_size: .
j_call: TRBJ2-2
v_call: TRBV7-6
cdr3_nt: TGTGCCAGCACCGTTGAGGGTGGTGCCGGGGAGCTGTTTTTT
cdr3_aa: CASTVEGGAGELFF

d_call: .
clone_size: .
j_call: TRBJ2-7
v_call: TRBV10-3
cdr3_nt: TGTGCCATCAGTGGGAGACACGAGCAGTACTTC
cdr3_aa: CAISGRHEQYF